This T cell receptor (beta chain) is drawn from a study of neurological immune-mediated disorders (dated by TCRdb to 2018 to 2020). Background for the entire study: Among the roughly 35 multiple sclerosis patients, relapsing-remitting MS accounted for 31 and secondary progressive MS accounted for 3. Longitudinal samples, technical triplicates and paired sorted CD4+ and CD8+ T-cell subsets, alongside PBMC samples, were included among the 106 TCR-beta libraries. The cohort was made up of 60 to 75 subjects, consisting of some 15 HAM/TSP patients, 34 multiple sclerosis patients and about 20 healthy controls. Peripheral blood TCR-beta repertoires from patients with HTLV-I-associated myelopathy (HAM/TSP), patients with multiple sclerosis, and healthy controls were compared in the study using UMI-based sequencing.

CDR1 and CDR2 were assigned from the germline V gene as SGHNT and YENEEA. Trimming costs V 5 bases and J 1 base, and their ends lie 14 bases apart. Reading from cysteine to phenylalanine, the CDR3 counts 16 amino acids. Only the CDR3 part of the read is kept: 48 bases, read in frame from the first base. For unsorted PBMC libraries, 2 million PBMCs were used after storage in RNAlater at -80 degrees C until RNA extraction. Multiple sclerosis patients were enrolled in a US clinical protocol evaluating disease progression by magnetic resonance imaging. Peripheral blood was subjected to Ficoll-Hypaque density gradient centrifugation to isolate PBMCs, which were then cryopreserved in liquid nitrogen. Findings and caveats that apply to the study as a whole: The MS cluster showed no association with clinical or MRI features, and the authors stated that larger cohorts are needed. TCR clonal expansion was highest in HAM/TSP patients and lowest in MS patients, with MS patients falling below even healthy controls. In phylogenetic analysis, the repertoires of 18 of 34 MS patients grouped into a cluster of related CDR3 sequences, which suggests a possible signature at the repertoire level. No identical CDR3 amino acid sequences were shared among expanded clones across subjects, suggesting private TCR-beta repertoires in all groups.

Concerning this clonotype: Its target antigen remains unknown. The record has no base qualities; no much larger clone is one base away.

cDNA synthesis used template-switch 5'RACE with a primer carrying a 10-nucleotide random unique molecular identifier tagging each TCR transcript. Over 190 million TCR-beta sequences, covering 15-18 subjects, were produced in each sequencing run. The RNeasy kit was used for extraction of total RNA. TCR-beta VDJ regions were amplified with primers for the TCR constant region and the 5'RACE anchor, using the KAPA Real-time Library Amplification kit. Sample indexes and Illumina adaptors were added in a first PCR, and a second PCR then increased library yield. After Ampure bead purification, the roughly 650 bp TCR product was size-selected on a 2% E-gel SizeSelection system. Before pooling, library quality was checked on a Bioanalyzer, concentration was measured with Qubit, and libraries were quantified with the Kapa Library Quantification kit. An Illumina HiSeq 2500 was used to sequence the libraries paired-end at 2 x 150 bp. To increase sequence diversity, roughly 24-32% phiX was spiked into each library pool. The published analysis was carried out like this. The UMI-based MiGEC pipeline processed quality-filtered reads and removed over 75% of raw TCR sequences during error correction. VDJ genes were aligned to IMGT germline references, and clonotypes were defined by unique CDR3 amino acid sequence plus V-J genes. Clonal expansion, Shannon diversity, and CDR3 relatedness (CalcPairwiseDistances, ClusterSamples) were evaluated with VDJtools, and phylogenetic trees were built with CLCbio workbench. A clone was classed as expanded if it had 8 or more unique UMIs, a cutoff based on coefficient-of-variation modelling across technical triplicates. TCRdb handled the public reads itself, with Q25 trimming in fastp and clone calling in MiXCR, and kept productive beta chains. Each CDR3 protein gets just one entry, which takes the most common genes and DNA from the rows behind it. TCRdb's processing, not the study's, gives the V and J calls here. This sample comprises about 60,000 distinct CDR3 sequences, roughly 3.5% of them detected only once. Approximately 1.5% of the sample belongs to the ten largest clones.

The origin of this receptor is a man aged 25 to 40 with multiple sclerosis. Recombination connected TRBV11-3 to TRBJ2-2; matching of 6 bases hints at TRBD2 as the D gene. The sample was PBMCs. The DNA sequence reads TGTGCCAGCAGCCCGGGACTCTGGGAGAACACCGGGGAGCTGTTTTTT. Translated, it gives CASSPGLWENTGELFF. Joined to the reference TRBV11-3 and TRBJ2-2 proteins, this CDR3 gives the full variable domain: EAGVVQSPRYKIIEKKQPVAFWCNPISGHNTLYWYLQNLGQGPELLIRYENEEAVDDSQLPKDRFSAERLKGVDSTLKIQPAELGDSAVYLCASSPGLWENTGELFFGEGSRLTVL.